The 22 T cell receptor beta chains given below trace back to one sample, sequenced in a study of shared clonotypes between healthy human individuals (TCRdb year 2020). CD8 naive samples were obtained by positive selection for CCR7 among CD45RO-negative cells, yielding a CD45RA+CCR7+ population from which TemRA cells were excluded. Library method: the immunoSEQ multiplex PCR assay. The immuneACCESS repertoire file appears here via TCRdb, limited to in-frame rearrangements. These files lack a portion of the clones; in checked studies, under half of the deficit traces to unresolved V genes, and the cause of the others is not known. This sample has 800,000 or so clones in its table, and just over 95% of those were observed once. Jointly, the top ten make up less than 0.25% of the sample. Sequencing was done on a sample of naive CD8+ T cells sorted from blood. The sample's cell subset or site label, decoded: CD45RA+CCR7+. The source is a man aged 30 to 39 in good health.

The V gene is TRBV11-3, the J gene TRBJ2-1, with 13 bases aligning to TRBD2. The CDR3 covers 16 residues. Germline V gene lookup returns CDR1 SGHNT and CDR2 YENEEA. V was clipped by 6 bases and J by 5 bases; unmatched bases: 7. CDR3 in DNA: TGTGCCAGCAGTCAACTAGCGGGAGGGCCGGACAATGAGCAGTTCTTC. Translating it yields CASSQLAGGPDNEQFF.

Notes on this clone: The same CDR3 arises from other DNA sequences in this sample as well. The rearrangement uses TRBV27 and TRBJ2-2; D gene ambiguous. CDR3 length equals 12 residues. V was clipped by 6 bases and J by 6 bases, with 8 bases between them. In germline, CDR1 is MNHEY, CDR2 SMNVEV (reference sequence). The CDR3 DNA follows: TGTGCCAGCAGCTTTGGGGCCGGGGAGCTGTTTTTT. Its translation: CASSFGAGELFF.

The CDR3 coding sequence is TGTGCCAGCAGTTACGACGGGGGCGCGTTGGCTGAAGCTTTCTTT. Amino acids: CASSYDGGALAEAFF. The chain recombines TRBV28 with TRBJ1-1, with D possibly being TRBD1 (6 bases). CDR3 size: 15 residues. The ends were cut back, 4 bases at V and 6 bases at J, with 18 bases in the middle. The germline V gene has CDR1 MDHEN and CDR2 SYDVKM.

V and J are TRBV4-1 and TRBJ1-3, with TRBD1 matching over 8 bases. Germline V lookup: CDR1 MGHRA, CDR2 YSYEKL. The CDR3 totals 15 residues. V shed 1 base, J shed 4 bases, and the junction held 3 bases outside the gene matches. The CDR3 region is CASSQATGVGNTIYF. CDR3 nucleotides: TGCGCCAGCAGCCAAGCGACAGGGGTGGGAAACACCATATATTTT.

The rearrangement links TRBV9 to TRBJ2-2; the D gene is possibly TRBD1 (5 bases). The CDR3 totals 15 residues. With 8 bases removed from V and 4 bases from J, the gap between germline ends came to 18 bases. Germline V lookup: CDR1 SGDLS, CDR2 YYNGEE. CDR3 DNA: TGTGCCAGTGGGGCGACACAGACTGTCACCGGGGAGCTGTTTTTT. Residues: CASGATQTVTGELFF.

The sample holds a few counts of this clone. The chain couples TRBV7-9 to TRBJ2-2, with D uncertain. The germline CDR1 and CDR2 sequences are SEHNR and FQNEAQ (reference sequence). Between the trimmed V and J ends, which lost 1 base and 1 base, there was a span of 10 bases. CDR3 size: 16 residues. This CDR3 reads CASSLVSPGNTGELFF. The CDR3 nucleotides read TGTGCCAGCAGCTTAGTATCCCCGGGGAACACCGGGGAGCTGTTTTTT.

The genes are TRBV21-1 and TRBJ1-2. TRBV21-1 counts as a pseudogene. This CDR3 has 14 amino acids. CDR3 sequence: CASSKLGDGFGYTF. The CDR3 region has the DNA TGTGCCAGCAGCAAACTGGGGGACGGCTTTGGCTACACCTTC.

V gene TRBV10-3 combines with J gene TRBJ2-7; no reliable D call. There are 14 residues in the CDR3. Germline assignment: CDR1 ENHRY and CDR2 SYGVKD. Trimming cost V 0 bases and J 6 bases, with 12 bases left between them. The CDR3 region has the DNA TGTGCCATCAGTGAGTCTTGGATAGAGAGCGAGCAGTACTTC. Protein: CAISESWIESEQYF.

V gene TRBV7-8 combines with J gene TRBJ1-5, with D perhaps matching TRBD1 (6 bases). The CDR3 covers 17 residues. Trimming took 5 bases from V and 0 from J, leaving 17 bases between them. Germline CDR1 and CDR2: SGHVS and FQNEAQ. The CDR3 DNA reads as TGTGCCAGCAGCAATGTGGGGGGCGGTTTTAGCAATCAGCCCCAGCATTTT. Amino acid sequence: CASSNVGGGFSNQPQHF.

V and J are TRBV7-9 and TRBJ1-1; D possibly corresponds to TRBD1 (5 bases). Germline-derived CDR1 and CDR2 are SEHNR and FQNEAQ (reference sequence). Trimming removed 4 bases at V and 1 base at J, with 19 bases between. The CDR3 has 17 amino acids. For the CDR3, the DNA is TGTGCCAGCAGCTCCTACCTCGGGGGACGCGGGAACACTGAAGCTTTCTTT. Residues: CASSSYLGGRGNTEAFF.

A word on this clone: Additional DNA sequences in this sample encode the identical CDR3. The chain couples TRBV9 to TRBJ2-2; D gene uncertain. Trimming took off 9 bases at V and 4 bases at J, with 10 bases between the two ends. Germline assignment: CDR1 SGDLS and CDR2 YYNGEE. This CDR3 contains 12 residues. The CDR3: CATLGPTGELFF. In nucleotides, the CDR3 is TGTGCCACCTTAGGTCCCACCGGGGAGCTGTTTTTT.

To note about this clone: The same CDR3 is also encoded by other DNA sequences in this sample. CDR3 DNA: TGCGCCAGCAGCTTAGGACAGGGCCTAAGCTCCTACGAGCAGTACTTC. This codes for CASSLGQGLSSYEQYF. The chain uses TRBV5-1 and TRBJ2-7, with 8 bases fitting TRBD1. This CDR3 is built from 16 residues. The germline V gene has CDR1 SGHRS and CDR2 YFSETQ. J was trimmed by 0 bases and V by 2 bases; bases with no gene match: 7.

The V call is TRBV4-3, the J call TRBJ1-5, with 7 bases fitting TRBD1. J lost 7 bases, V lost 3 bases, and 9 bases had no gene match. The germline V gene encodes CDR1 LGHNA and CDR2 YSLEER. The length of the CDR3 is 15 residues. This chain's CDR3 is CASSQDQGGGQPQHF. CDR3 coding DNA: TGCGCCAGCAGCCAGGACCAGGGGGGAGGACAGCCCCAGCATTTT.

The chain is built from TRBV5-1 and TRBJ2-3, with 9 bases that match TRBD2. J lost 2 bases, V lost 4 bases, and 8 bases had no gene match. The CDR3 loop spans 16 amino acids. Per the germline V gene, CDR1 is SGHRS and CDR2 is YFSETQ. CDR3 in amino acids: CASSPGLAPLTDTQYF. In DNA form, the CDR3 reads TGCGCCAGCAGCCCGGGACTAGCTCCCCTCACAGATACGCAGTATTTT.

The chain has TRBV5-5 and TRBJ2-7; TRBD2 matches 7 bases. The germline gives CDR1 SGHKS, CDR2 YYEKEE (reference sequence). The length of the CDR3 is 16 residues. V shed 3 bases, J shed 0 bases, and the junction held 9 bases outside the gene matches. The CDR3, as DNA: TGTGCCAGCAGCTACGAAAGCGGGATCAGCTCCTACGAGCAGTACTTC. It codes for CASSYESGISSYEQYF.

The rearrangement joins TRBV6-5 to TRBJ2-7; D perhaps matches TRBD2 (5 bases). The V end was cut by 7 bases, the J end by 0 bases, with 16 bases between. Germline CDR1 reads MNHEY; CDR2 reads SVGAGI. CDR3 length equals 15 residues. The CDR3 sequence: CASIRAADSSYEQYF. The CDR3 coding sequence is TGTGCCAGCATCAGAGCAGCGGATAGCTCCTACGAGCAGTACTTC.

The rearrangement links TRBV2 to TRBJ2-3; D perhaps matches TRBD2 (5 bases). Germline CDR1 and CDR2: SNHLY and FYNNEI. The CDR3 runs 13 residues. Trimming stripped 2 bases from V and 4 bases from J, with 7 bases between. The DNA of the CDR3 is TGTGCCAGCAGTGAACTGGGAGCAGATACGCAGTATTTT. The encoded protein is CASSELGADTQYF. Based on the CDR3 plus reference TRBV2 and TRBJ2-3, the full variable domain is EPEVTQTPSHQVTQMGQEVILRCVPISNHLYFYWYRQILGQKVEFLVSFYNNEISEKSEIFDDQFSVERPDGSNFTLKIRSTKLEDSAMYFCASSELGADTQYFGPGTRLTVL.

Details on this clone: The sample carries other DNA sequences with the same CDR3. This chain's CDR3 is CASSVYSNQPQHF. CDR3 DNA: TGTGCCAGCAGTGTCTATAGCAATCAGCCCCAGCATTTT. The V call is TRBV6-1, the J call TRBJ1-5; D not resolved. The CDR3 runs to 13 residues. CDR1 MNHNS and CDR2 SASEGT come from the germline V gene. V dropped 4 bases and J dropped 0 bases, with 4 bases sitting between them.

V and J are TRBV13 and TRBJ2-7, with 10 bases fitting TRBD2. The CDR3 runs to 17 residues. Germline V CDR1 and CDR2: PRHDT, FYEKMQ (reference sequence). Trimming cost V 5 bases and J 3 bases; bases outside gene matches: 13. CDR3 loop: CASSPSPSSGRFYEQYF. The CDR3 bases are TGTGCCAGCAGCCCCAGCCCTTCTAGCGGGAGATTCTACGAGCAGTACTTC.

This clone was seen just once. The rearrangement uses TRBV19 and TRBJ1-1; D unresolved. The CDR3 consists of 16 residues. The V and J ends lost 5 bases and 3 bases respectively, with 19 bases between them. Germline V gene lookup returns CDR1 LNHDA and CDR2 SQIVND (reference sequence). The DNA for the CDR3 is TGTGCCAGTAGTGCCCTAGGCGAGGGTGCGGACACTGAAGCTTTCTTT. Amino acid sequence: CASSALGEGADTEAFF.

The chain uses TRBV27 and TRBJ2-7, with D possibly called TRBD1 or TRBD2 (5 bases each). Trimming pared 7 bases from V and 2 bases from J, leaving 15 bases between. Germline assignment: CDR1 MNHEY and CDR2 SMNVEV (reference sequence). The CDR3 runs 14 residues. CDR3 residues: CASTQIGATYEQYF. As DNA, the CDR3 is TGTGCCAGCACCCAAATCGGGGCCACCTACGAGCAGTACTTC.

This chain links TRBV7-9 with TRBJ2-3; D is unresolved. Germline V CDR1 and CDR2: SEHNR, FQNEAQ (reference sequence). V was cut by 1 base and J by 1 base, with 9 bases left in between. This CDR3 has 15 amino acids. The CDR3 spells CASSLVATGTDTQYF. CDR3 DNA: TGTGCCAGCAGCTTAGTGGCTACCGGCACAGATACGCAGTATTTT.